At least ten counts were recorded for the clone carrying this T cell receptor beta chain. Its antigen is not known. This entry comes from a study of T-cell reconstitution after alpha-beta-depleted transplantation in children. Study outcomes and limitations: Most T-cell counts and diversity one year after the transplant came from T cells that were newly produced. As was reported, about two months after transplant, alpha-beta T cells came from several hundred expanded graft clones. After transplant, high TCRbeta diversity at day 60 in some patients arose from surviving recipient T cells and thymic progenitors.

The CDR3 has 14 residues. Per the germline V gene, CDR1 is MNHEY and CDR2 is SMNVEV (reference sequence). V was trimmed by 6 bases and J by 4 bases, leaving 14 bases between them. The library targeted TCRbeta and was prepared with unique molecular identifiers. TCRdb re-derived calls from the PCR reads in MiXCR, one entry per CDR3 protein. Of almost 500,000 distinct CDR3 sequences listed, over 9.5% are singletons. Sample: PBMCs, taken before TCRalphabeta/CD19-depleted stem cell transplant. The chain joins TRBV27 to TRBJ2-3; the D gene is possibly TRBD1 (5 bases). The receptor was derived from a child aged 2 to 15 with inherited bone marrow failure, due to receive a stem cell transplant. The CDR3 DNA sequence: TGTGCCAGCAGCGGATTGCTAGGGGCAGATACGCAGTATTTT. Protein: CASSGLLGADTQYF.